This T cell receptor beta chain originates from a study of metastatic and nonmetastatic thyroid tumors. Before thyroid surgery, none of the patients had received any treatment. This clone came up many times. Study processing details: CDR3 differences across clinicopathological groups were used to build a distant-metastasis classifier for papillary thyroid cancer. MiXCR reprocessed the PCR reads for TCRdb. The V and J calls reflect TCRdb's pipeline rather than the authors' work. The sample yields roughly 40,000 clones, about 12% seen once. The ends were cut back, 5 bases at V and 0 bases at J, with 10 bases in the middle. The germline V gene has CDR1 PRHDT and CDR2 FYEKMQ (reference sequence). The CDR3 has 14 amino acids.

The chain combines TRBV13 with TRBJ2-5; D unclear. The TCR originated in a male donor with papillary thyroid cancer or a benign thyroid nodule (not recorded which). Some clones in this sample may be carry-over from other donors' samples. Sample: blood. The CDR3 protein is CASSLTQYQETQYF. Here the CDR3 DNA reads TGTGCCAGCAGCCTAACACAGTACCAAGAGACCCAGTACTTC.